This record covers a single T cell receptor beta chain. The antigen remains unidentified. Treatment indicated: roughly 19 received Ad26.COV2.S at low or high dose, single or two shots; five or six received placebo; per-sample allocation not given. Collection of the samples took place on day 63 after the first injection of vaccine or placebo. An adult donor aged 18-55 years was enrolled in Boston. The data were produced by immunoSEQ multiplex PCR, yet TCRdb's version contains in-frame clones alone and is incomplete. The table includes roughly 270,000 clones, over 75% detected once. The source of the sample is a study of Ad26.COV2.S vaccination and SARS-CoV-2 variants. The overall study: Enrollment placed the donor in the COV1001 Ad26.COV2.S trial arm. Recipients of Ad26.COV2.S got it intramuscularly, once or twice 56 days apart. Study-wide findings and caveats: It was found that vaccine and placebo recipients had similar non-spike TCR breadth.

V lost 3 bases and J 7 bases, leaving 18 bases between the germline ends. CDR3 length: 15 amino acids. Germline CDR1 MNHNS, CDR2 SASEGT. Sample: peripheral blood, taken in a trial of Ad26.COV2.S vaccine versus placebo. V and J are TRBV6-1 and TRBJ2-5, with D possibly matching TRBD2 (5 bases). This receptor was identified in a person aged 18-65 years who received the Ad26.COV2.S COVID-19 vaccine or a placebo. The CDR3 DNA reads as TGTGCCAGCAGTGACGGCCCTAGCCAGAGCGGGACCCAGTACTTC. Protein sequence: CASSDGPSQSGTQYF.